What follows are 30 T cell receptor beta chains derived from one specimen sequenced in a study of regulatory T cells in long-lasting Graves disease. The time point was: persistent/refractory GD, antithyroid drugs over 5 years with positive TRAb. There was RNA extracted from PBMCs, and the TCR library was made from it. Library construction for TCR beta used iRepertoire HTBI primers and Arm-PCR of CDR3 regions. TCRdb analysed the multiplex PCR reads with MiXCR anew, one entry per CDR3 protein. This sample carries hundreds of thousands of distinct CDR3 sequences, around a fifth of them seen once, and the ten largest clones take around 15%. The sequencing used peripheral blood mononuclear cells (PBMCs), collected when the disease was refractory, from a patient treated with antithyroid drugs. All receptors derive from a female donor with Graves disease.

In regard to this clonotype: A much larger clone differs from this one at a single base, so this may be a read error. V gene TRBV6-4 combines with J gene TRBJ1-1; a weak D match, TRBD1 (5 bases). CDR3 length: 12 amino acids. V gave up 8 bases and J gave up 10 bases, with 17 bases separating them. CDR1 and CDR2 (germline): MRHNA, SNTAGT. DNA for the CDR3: TGTGCCAGCTTACGACAGACGGTTAGAGCTTTCTTT. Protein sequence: CASLRQTVRAFF.

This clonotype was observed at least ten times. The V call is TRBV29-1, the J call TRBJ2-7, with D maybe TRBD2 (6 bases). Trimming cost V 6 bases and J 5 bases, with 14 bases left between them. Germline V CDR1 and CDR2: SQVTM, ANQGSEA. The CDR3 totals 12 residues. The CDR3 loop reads CSVRDDPHEQYF. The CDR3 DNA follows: TGCAGCGTGCGGGACGATCCCCACGAGCAGTACTTC.

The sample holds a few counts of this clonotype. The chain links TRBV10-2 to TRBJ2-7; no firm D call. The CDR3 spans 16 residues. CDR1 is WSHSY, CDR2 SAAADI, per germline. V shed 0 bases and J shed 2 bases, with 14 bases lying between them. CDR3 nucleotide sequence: TGCGCCAGCAGTGAGTCTAGAGTCAGGCGAGCCTACGAGCAGTACTTC. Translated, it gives CASSESRVRRAYEQYF.

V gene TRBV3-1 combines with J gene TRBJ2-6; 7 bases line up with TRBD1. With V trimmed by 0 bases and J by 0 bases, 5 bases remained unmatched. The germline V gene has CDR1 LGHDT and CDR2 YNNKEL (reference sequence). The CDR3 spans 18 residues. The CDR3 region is CASSQDAYRGSGANVLTF. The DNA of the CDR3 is TGTGCCAGCAGCCAAGACGCCTACAGGGGCTCTGGGGCCAACGTCCTGACTTTC.

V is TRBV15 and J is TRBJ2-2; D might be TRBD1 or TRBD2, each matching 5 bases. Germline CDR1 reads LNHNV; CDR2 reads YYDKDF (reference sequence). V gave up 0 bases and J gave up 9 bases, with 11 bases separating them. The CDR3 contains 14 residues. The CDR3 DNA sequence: TGTGCCACCAGCAGAGATCTGGGGACCAGGGAGCTGTTTTTT. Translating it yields CATSRDLGTRELFF.

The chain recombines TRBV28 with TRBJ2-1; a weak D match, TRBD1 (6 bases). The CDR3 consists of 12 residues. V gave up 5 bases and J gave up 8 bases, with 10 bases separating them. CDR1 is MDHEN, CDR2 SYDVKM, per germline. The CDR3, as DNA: TGTGCCAGCAGTATCAGGGGCTATGAGCAGTTCTTC. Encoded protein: CASSIRGYEQFF.

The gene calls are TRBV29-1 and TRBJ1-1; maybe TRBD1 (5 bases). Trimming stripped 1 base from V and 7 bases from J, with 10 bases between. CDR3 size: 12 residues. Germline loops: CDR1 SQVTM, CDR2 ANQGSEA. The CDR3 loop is CSVEGGALEAFF. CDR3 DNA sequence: TGCAGCGTTGAAGGTGGGGCCCTTGAAGCTTTCTTT.

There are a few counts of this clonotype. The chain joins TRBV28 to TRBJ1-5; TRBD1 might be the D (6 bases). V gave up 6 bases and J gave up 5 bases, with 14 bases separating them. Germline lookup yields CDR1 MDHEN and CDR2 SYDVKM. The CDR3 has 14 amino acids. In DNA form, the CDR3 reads TGTGCCAGCAGGCCCGGGGCAGGGGATCAGCCCCAGCATTTT. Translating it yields CASRPGAGDQPQHF.

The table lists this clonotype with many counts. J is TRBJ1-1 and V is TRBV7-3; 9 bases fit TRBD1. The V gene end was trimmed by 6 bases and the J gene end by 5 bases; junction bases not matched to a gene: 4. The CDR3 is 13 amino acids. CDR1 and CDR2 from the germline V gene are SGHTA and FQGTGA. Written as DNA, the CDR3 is TGTGCCAGCAGTTACGGGACAGGGACTGAAGCTTTCTTT. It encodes CASSYGTGTEAFF.

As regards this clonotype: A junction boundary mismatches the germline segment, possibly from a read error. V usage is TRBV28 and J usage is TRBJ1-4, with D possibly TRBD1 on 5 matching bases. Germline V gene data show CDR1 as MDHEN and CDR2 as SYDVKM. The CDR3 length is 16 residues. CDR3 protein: CASTFAAGGLNSPPHF. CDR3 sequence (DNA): TGTGCCAGCACCTTTGCCGCCGGGGGGTTAAATTCACCCCCCCACTTT.

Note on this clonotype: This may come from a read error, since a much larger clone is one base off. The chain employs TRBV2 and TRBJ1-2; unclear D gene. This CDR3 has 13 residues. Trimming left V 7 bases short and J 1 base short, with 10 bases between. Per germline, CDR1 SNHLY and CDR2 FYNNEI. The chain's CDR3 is CASINDVNYGYTF. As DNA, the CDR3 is TGTGCCAGCATTAATGACGTTAACTATGGCTACACCTTC.

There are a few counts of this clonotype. In DNA, the CDR3 is TGTGCCAGCAGTGTGACAATGGACTCCTACGAGCAGTACTTC. Translated, it gives CASSVTMDSYEQYF. The genes are TRBV27 and TRBJ2-7; D ambiguous. V dropped 5 bases and J dropped 0 bases, with 11 bases sitting between them. Germline values: CDR1 MNHEY, CDR2 SMNVEV (reference sequence). The CDR3 is made up of 14 amino acids.

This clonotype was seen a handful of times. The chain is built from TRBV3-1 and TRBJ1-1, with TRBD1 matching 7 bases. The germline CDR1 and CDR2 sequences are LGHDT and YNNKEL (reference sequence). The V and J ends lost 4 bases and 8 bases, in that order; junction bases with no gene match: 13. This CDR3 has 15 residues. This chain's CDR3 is CASSRTTGKRPEAFF. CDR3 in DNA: TGTGCCAGCAGCCGAACGACAGGGAAGAGGCCCGAAGCTTTCTTT.

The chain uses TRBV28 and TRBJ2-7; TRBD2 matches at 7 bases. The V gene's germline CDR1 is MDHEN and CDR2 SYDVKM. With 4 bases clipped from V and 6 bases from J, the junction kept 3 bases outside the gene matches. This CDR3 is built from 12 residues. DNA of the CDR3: TGTGCCAGCAGTTGGGCGGGGGTCGAGCAGTACTTC. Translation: CASSWAGVEQYF.

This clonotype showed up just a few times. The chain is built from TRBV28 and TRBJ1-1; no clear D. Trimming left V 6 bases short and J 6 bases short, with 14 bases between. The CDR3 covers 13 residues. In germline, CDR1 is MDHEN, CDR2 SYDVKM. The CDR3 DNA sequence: TGTGCCAGCAGCCCCCGGACTGGCGCTGAAGCTTTCTTT. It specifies CASSPRTGAEAFF. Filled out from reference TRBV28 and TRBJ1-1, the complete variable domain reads DVKVTQSSRYLVKRTGEKVFLECVQDMDHENMFWYRQDPGLGLRLIYFSYDVKMKEKGDIPEGYSVSREKKERFSLILESASTNQTSMYLCASSPRTGAEAFFGQGTRLTVV.

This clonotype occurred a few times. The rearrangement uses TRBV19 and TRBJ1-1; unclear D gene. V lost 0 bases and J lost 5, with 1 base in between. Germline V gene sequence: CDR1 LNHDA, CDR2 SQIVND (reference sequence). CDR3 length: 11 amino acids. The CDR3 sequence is CASSIDTEAFF. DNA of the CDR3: TGTGCCAGTAGTATAGATACTGAAGCTTTCTTT. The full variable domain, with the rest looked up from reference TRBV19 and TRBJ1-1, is DGGITQSPKYLFRKEGQNVTLSCEQNLNHDAMYWYRQDPGQGLRLIYYSQIVNDFQKGDIAEGYSVSREKKESFPLTVTSAQKNPTAFYLCASSIDTEAFFGQGTRLTVV.

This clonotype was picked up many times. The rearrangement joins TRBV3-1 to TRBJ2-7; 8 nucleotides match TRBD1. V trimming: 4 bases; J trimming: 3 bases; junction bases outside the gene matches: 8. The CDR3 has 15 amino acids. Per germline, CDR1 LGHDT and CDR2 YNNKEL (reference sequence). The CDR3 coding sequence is TGTGCCAGCAGCCCCGCGGACAGGGATTACTACGAGCAGTACTTC. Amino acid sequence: CASSPADRDYYEQYF.

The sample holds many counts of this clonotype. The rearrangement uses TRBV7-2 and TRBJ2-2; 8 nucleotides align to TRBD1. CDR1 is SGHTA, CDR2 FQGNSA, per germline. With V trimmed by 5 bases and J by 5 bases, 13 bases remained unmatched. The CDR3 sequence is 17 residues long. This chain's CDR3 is CASSPPRTTGGTGELFF. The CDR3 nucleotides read TGTGCCAGCAGCCCTCCCCGAACTACAGGGGGGACCGGGGAGCTGTTTTTT.

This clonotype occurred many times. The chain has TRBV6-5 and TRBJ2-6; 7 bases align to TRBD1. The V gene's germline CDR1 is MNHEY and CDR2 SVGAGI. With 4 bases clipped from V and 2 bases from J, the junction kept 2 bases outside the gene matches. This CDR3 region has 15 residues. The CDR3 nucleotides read TGTGCCAGCAGTTTACAGGGGACTGGGGCCAACGTCCTGACTTTC. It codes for CASSLQGTGANVLTF.

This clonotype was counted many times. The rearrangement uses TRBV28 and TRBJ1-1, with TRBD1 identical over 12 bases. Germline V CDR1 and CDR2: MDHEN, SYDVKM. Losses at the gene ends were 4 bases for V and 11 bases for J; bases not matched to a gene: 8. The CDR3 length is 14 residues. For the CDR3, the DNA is TGTGCCAGCAGTTGGGGACAGGGGGCAGTAATGGCTTTCTTT. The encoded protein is CASSWGQGAVMAFF.

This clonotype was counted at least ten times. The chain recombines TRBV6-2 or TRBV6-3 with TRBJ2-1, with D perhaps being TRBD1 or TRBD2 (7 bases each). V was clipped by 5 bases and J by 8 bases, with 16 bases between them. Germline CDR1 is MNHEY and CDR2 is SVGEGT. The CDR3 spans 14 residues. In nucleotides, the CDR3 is TGTGCCAGCAGTGAAGGGGGCGGGAGTTATGAGCAGTTCTTC. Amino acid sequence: CASSEGGGSYEQFF.

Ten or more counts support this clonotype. CDR3 region: CASKFGGRAVGTGELFF. In DNA, the CDR3 is TGTGCCAGCAAATTCGGCGGGAGGGCCGTGGGCACCGGGGAGCTGTTTTTT. The V call is TRBV12-3 or TRBV12-4, the J call TRBJ2-2; TRBD2 aligns across 9 bases. With 7 bases clipped from V and 4 bases from J, the junction kept 13 bases outside the gene matches. The CDR3 is 17 amino acids.

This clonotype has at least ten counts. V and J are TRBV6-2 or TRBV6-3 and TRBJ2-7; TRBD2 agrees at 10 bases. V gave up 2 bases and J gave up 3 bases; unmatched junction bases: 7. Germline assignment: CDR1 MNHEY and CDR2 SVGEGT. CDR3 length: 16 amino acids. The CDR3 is CASSYGLAGASYEQYF. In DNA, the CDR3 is TGTGCCAGCAGTTACGGGCTAGCGGGAGCCAGCTACGAGCAGTACTTC.

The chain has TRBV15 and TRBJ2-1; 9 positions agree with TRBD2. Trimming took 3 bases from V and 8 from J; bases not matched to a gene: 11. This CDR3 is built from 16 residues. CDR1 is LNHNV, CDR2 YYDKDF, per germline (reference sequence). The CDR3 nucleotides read TGTGCCACCAGCAGCCCCTGGCGGGAGGGCCGGGATGAGCAGTTCTTC. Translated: CATSSPWREGRDEQFF.

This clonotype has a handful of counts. The CDR3 reads CSARGLAHIYEQYF. The CDR3 bases are TGCAGTGCTAGAGGGCTAGCGCACATCTACGAGCAGTACTTC. The chain uses TRBV20-1 and TRBJ2-7, with D possibly being TRBD2 (6 bases). CDR1 and CDR2 from the germline V gene are DFQATT and SNEGSKA (reference sequence). Trimming took off 1 base at V and 3 bases at J, with 13 bases between the two ends. The CDR3 has 14 residues.

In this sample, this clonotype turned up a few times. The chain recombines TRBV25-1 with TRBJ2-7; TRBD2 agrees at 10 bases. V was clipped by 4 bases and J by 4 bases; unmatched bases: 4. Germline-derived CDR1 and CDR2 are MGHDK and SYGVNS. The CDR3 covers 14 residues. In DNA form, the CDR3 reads TGTGCCAGCAGTGGTACTAGCGGGAATTACGAGCAGTACTTC. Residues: CASSGTSGNYEQYF.

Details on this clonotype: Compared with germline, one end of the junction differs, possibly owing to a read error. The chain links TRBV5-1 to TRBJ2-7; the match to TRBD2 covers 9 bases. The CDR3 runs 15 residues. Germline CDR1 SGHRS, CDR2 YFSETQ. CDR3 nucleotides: TGTGCCAGCAGCTTGGCTAGCGGGAATTTCTACGGGCAGTACTTC. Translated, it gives CASSLASGNFYGQYF.

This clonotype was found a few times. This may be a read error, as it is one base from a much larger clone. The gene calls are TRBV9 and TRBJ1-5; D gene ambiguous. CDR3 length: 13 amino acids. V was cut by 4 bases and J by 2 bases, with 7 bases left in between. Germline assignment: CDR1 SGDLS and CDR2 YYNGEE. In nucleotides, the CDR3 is TGTGCCAGCAGCCCGGTGGGCAATCAGCCCCAGCATTTT. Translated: CASSPVGNQPQHF.

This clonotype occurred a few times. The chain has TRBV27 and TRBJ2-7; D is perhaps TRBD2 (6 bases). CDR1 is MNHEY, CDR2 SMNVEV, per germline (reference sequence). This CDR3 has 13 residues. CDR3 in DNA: TGTGCAGCGGACGGGGGACTTACCTACGAGCAGTACTTC. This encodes CAADGGLTYEQYF.

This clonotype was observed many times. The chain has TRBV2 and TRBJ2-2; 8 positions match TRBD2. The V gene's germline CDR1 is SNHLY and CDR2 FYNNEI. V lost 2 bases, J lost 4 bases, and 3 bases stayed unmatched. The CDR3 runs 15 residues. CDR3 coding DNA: TGTGCCAGCAGTGAAACTAGCGGAGCCACCGGGGAGCTGTTTTTT. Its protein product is CASSETSGATGELFF.